This T cell receptor beta chain was recorded in a study of shared clonotypes between healthy human individuals. It was CD45RO-negative cells, positively selected for CCR7, that made up naive CD8 cells, with terminally differentiated effector memory CD45RA+ cells excluded. There were no recent acute infections or vaccinations among the donors, who were healthy HIV-negative adults. The CDR3 is 15 amino acids. Germline V gene lookup returns CDR1 LGHNA and CDR2 YNFKEQ. J gave up 5 bases and V 0 bases, and 5 bases lay outside the gene matches. Using immunoSEQ multiplex PCR, the repertoire was profiled, and TCRdb retains in-frame clones only, with some absent. The sample lists millions of clones; about 95% were seen once.

The sequenced sample consisted of naive CD8+ T cells sorted from blood. The chain has TRBV4-2 and TRBJ2-5, with 8 bases matching TRBD2. The TCR sequence derives from a man aged 18 to 30 in good health. In DNA form, the CDR3 reads TGTGCCAGCAGCCAAGAAGCGGGAGTCGGGGAGACCCAGTACTTC. Its translation: CASSQEAGVGETQYF.